These 24 T cell receptor beta chains were all obtained from the same sample, sequenced in a study of blood T cells in healthy people across ages. Primed by a sample-barcoded 5' primer and a J-beta primer mix, a second PCR proceeded for about 6 to 12 cycles. MiXCR was run by TCRdb on the 5' RACE reads, yielding one entry per CDR3 protein. The sample gives about 1,800,000 distinct CDR3 sequences, over 25% of which show up once; 7.7% is in the top ten. Sequenced material: blood. Source of these receptors: a woman aged 25-40 years in good health.

In this sample, this clonotype turned up a few times. This chain joins TRBV4-2 and TRBJ2-3; TRBD1 matches at 8 bases. CDR1 is LGHNA, CDR2 YNFKEQ, per germline. The CDR3 totals 18 residues. Trimming removed 1 base from V and 0 bases from J; junction bases left unmatched: 9. The chain's CDR3 is CASSQVPLRTGSTDTQYF. In DNA form, the CDR3 reads TGTGCCAGCAGCCAAGTACCCCTGAGGACAGGGAGCACAGATACGCAGTATTTT.

On this clonotype itself: An end of the junction differs from the germline gene, which may be a read error. J is TRBJ2-7 and V is TRBV18, with D perhaps matching TRBD2 (6 bases). The germline CDR1 and CDR2 sequences are KGHSH and LQKENI. The CDR3 is 16 residues long. The CDR3 loop is CASSRGTRPQDYEHYF. CDR3 in DNA: TGTGCCAGCTCACGAGGGACCAGACCCCAGGACTACGAGCATTACTTC.

In its sample, this clonotype was seen a few times. J is TRBJ1-2 and V is TRBV27, with D tentatively TRBD1 (6 bases). The CDR3 is made up of 14 amino acids. The germline V and J ends were trimmed by 4 bases and 1 base, with 10 bases remaining between them. The germline CDR1 and CDR2 sequences are MNHEY and SMNVEV (reference sequence). The CDR3 DNA reads TGTGCCAGCAGTTCATTCAGGGGTAACTATGGCTACACCTTC. Its protein is CASSSFRGNYGYTF.

This clonotype came up a few times. Since a much larger clone is just one base distant, this may be a read error. The chain joins TRBV7-2 to TRBJ1-1, with a tentative D call TRBD1 (5 bases). Deletions cut 7 bases from V and 5 bases from J, with 17 bases between. Germline-derived CDR1 and CDR2 are SGHTA and FQGNSA. The CDR3 extends over 14 amino acids. The CDR3: CASNFRAGGTEAFF. The CDR3 DNA reads as TGTGCCAGCAACTTTAGGGCTGGGGGGACTGAAGCTTTCTTT.

As regards this clonotype: The junction departs from the called germline gene at one end, perhaps through a read error. The J gene is TRBJ2-3, the V gene TRBV9, with D tentatively TRBD2 (5 bases). The germline V gene encodes CDR1 SGDLS and CDR2 YYNGEE. This CDR3 contains 14 residues. The CDR3 spells CASSGEHLLDTQYF. In DNA, the CDR3 is TGCGCCAGCAGCGGCGAACACCTGCTTGATACGCAGTATTTT. Combining the CDR3 with reference TRBV9 and TRBJ2-3 gives the whole variable domain DSGVTQTPKHLITATGQRVTLRCSPRSGDLSVYWYQQSLDQGLQFLIQYYNGEERAKGNILERFSAQQFPDLHSELNLSSLELGDSALYFCASSGEHLLDTQYFGPGTRLTVL.

Only a few counts were recorded for this clonotype. This chain joins TRBV18 and TRBJ1-1; D uncertain. The germline V and J ends were trimmed by 5 bases and 0 bases, with 16 bases remaining between them. CDR3 length equals 16 residues. Germline CDR1 reads KGHSH; CDR2 reads LQKENI. The CDR3 nucleotides are TGTGCCAGCTCAGTCCAGGCTACGAAGATGAACACTGAAGCTTTCTTT. This codes for CASSVQATKMNTEAFF.

This clonotype was detected only a few times. J is TRBJ2-6 and V is TRBV18; no definite D call. The CDR3 length is 14 residues. Trimming took 9 bases from V and 0 from J, leaving 9 bases between them. In germline, CDR1 is KGHSH, CDR2 LQKENI. The CDR3 DNA is TGTGCCAGGAAGTGGCCCTCTGGGGCCAACGTCCTGACTTTC. It specifies CARKWPSGANVLTF. Complete variable domain (other parts from reference TRBV18 and TRBJ2-6): NAGVMQNPRHLVRRRGQEARLRCSPMKGHSHVYWYRQLPEEGLKFMVYLQKENIIDESGMPKERFSAEFPKEGPSILRIQQVVRGDSAAYFCARKWPSGANVLTFGAGSRLTVL.

This chain's CDR3 is CSARPVRDNSEAFF. The CDR3 DNA follows: TGCAGTGCTCGCCCAGTCCGGGACAACTCGGAGGCTTTCTTT. V and J are TRBV20-1 and TRBJ1-1, with D perhaps TRBD1 (6 bases). The V end was cut by 5 bases, the J end by 11 bases, with 24 bases between. This CDR3 has 14 amino acids. Germline-derived CDR1 and CDR2 are DFQATT and SNEGSKA (reference sequence).

This clonotype has just a few counts. The chain uses TRBV30 and TRBJ1-1; 7 bases line up with TRBD1. The ends lost 4 bases at V and 1 base at J; junction bases unmatched: 3. CDR1 is GTSNPN, CDR2 SVGIG, per germline (reference sequence). The CDR3 covers 13 residues. The CDR3 DNA reads TGTGCCTGGACCAAGGGGGCGAACACTGAAGCTTTCTTT. The encoded protein is CAWTKGANTEAFF.

This sequence joins TRBV6-1 and TRBJ2-2; D unresolved. V was cut by 8 bases and J by 1 base, with 17 bases left in between. CDR3 size: 16 residues. Germline assignment: CDR1 MNHNS and CDR2 SASEGT. This CDR3 reads CASGVRTELNTGELFF. In DNA form, the CDR3 reads TGTGCCAGCGGTGTCCGGACGGAATTGAACACCGGGGAGCTGTTTTTT.

The chain recombines TRBV9 with TRBJ2-7; D uncertain. The CDR3 length is 15 residues. The V gene lost 4 bases and the J gene lost 4 bases, with 18 bases spanning the gap. In germline, CDR1 is SGDLS, CDR2 YYNGEE. CDR3 coding DNA: TGTGCCAGCAGCAGGTCGGGCAGGCCTGGGTACGAGCAGTACTTC. The encoded protein is CASSRSGRPGYEQYF.

The chain joins TRBV27 to TRBJ2-2; TRBD1 is a possible D gene (6 bases). The V and J ends lost 1 base and 6 bases respectively, with 15 bases between them. The CDR3 loop spans 16 amino acids. Per the germline V gene, CDR1 is MNHEY and CDR2 is SMNVEV (reference sequence). DNA of the CDR3: TGTGCCAGCAGTTTATTGGGCAGGGGTCGTGCCGGGGAGCTGTTTTTT. It translates to CASSLLGRGRAGELFF.

As for this clonotype: A far larger clone is one nucleotide away, so this likely arose from a read error. The chain links TRBV12-3 or TRBV12-4 to TRBJ2-7; weak D call: TRBD1 (5 bases). The V gene lost 5 bases and the J gene lost 0 bases, with 8 bases spanning the gap. The CDR3 is 13 amino acids. CDR3 coding DNA: TGTGCCAGCAGTATACAGGTCTCCTACGAGCAGTACTTC. It encodes CASSIQVSYEQYF.

The rearrangement uses TRBV7-9 and TRBJ1-6, with 8 bases aligning to TRBD1. The germline gives CDR1 SEHNR, CDR2 FQNEAQ (reference sequence). The CDR3 has 16 residues. V was pared by 6 bases and J by 7 bases, with 11 bases of the junction left unmatched. CDR3 in DNA: TGTGCCAGCAGGCATGCCATGGGACAGGCCAATTCACCCCTCCACTTT. It is translated as CASRHAMGQANSPLHF.

This clonotype was detected a few times. A much more abundant neighbour one base away suggests this may be a read error. The chain uses TRBV7-3 and TRBJ2-6, with D possibly being TRBD1 (5 bases). CDR1 and CDR2 from the germline V gene are SGHTA and FQGTGA. This CDR3 is built from 15 residues. CDR3 residues: CASSLGLSGANVPTF. In DNA, the CDR3 is TGTGCCAGCAGCTTAGGTCTCTCTGGGGCCAACGTCCCGACTTTC.

This clonotype was counted between two and nine times. The chain couples TRBV7-2 to TRBJ1-5; D not resolved. The CDR3 spans 14 residues. CDR1 SGHTA and CDR2 FQGNSA come from the germline V gene. The V gene lost 1 base and the J gene lost 7 bases, with 11 bases spanning the gap. Here the CDR3 reads CASSLGPGQQPQHF. In DNA, the CDR3 is TGTGCCAGCAGCTTAGGACCGGGCCAACAGCCCCAGCATTTT.

The chain couples TRBV20-1 to TRBJ2-5; TRBD2 agrees at 9 bases. The junction had 5 bases not matched to a gene; V was cut back by 1 base and J by 5 bases. The germline gives CDR1 DFQATT, CDR2 SNEGSKA (reference sequence). The CDR3 contains 14 residues. CDR3 sequence: CSARAAGGVETQYF. CDR3 DNA sequence: TGCAGTGCTAGAGCAGCGGGGGGTGTGGAGACCCAGTACTTC.

J is TRBJ2-1 and V is TRBV5-1; 11 bases are shared with TRBD2. This CDR3 region has 16 residues. Per germline, CDR1 SGHRS and CDR2 YFSETQ. V shed 3 bases, J shed 4 bases, and the junction held 6 bases outside the gene matches. CDR3 residues: CASSYALAGAYNEQFF. CDR3 DNA sequence: TGCGCCAGCAGCTACGCACTAGCGGGGGCTTACAATGAGCAGTTCTTC.

This clonotype has more than one count but fewer than ten. This rearrangement joins TRBV28 to TRBJ2-3, with 11 bases lining up with TRBD2. Per germline, CDR1 MDHEN and CDR2 SYDVKM. The CDR3 covers 14 residues. The V gene end was trimmed by 10 bases and the J gene end by 8 bases; junction bases not matched to a gene: 11. Here the CDR3 DNA reads TGTGCCACTGTAGCGGGGGGGCTTTATGGTACGCAGTATTTT. Encoded protein: CATVAGGLYGTQYF.

V gene TRBV9 combines with J gene TRBJ1-6, with 11 nucleotides matching TRBD1. CDR3 size: 17 residues. After removal of 0 bases from V and 4 bases from J, the junction contained 3 bases not matched to a gene. CDR1 is SGDLS, CDR2 YYNGEE, per germline. For the CDR3, the DNA is TGTGCCAGCAGCGTAGCTGGGACAGGGGGATATAATTCACCCCTCCACTTT. It encodes CASSVAGTGGYNSPLHF.

The chain couples TRBV19 to TRBJ2-1, with D perhaps given as TRBD1 or TRBD2 (7 bases each). Germline assignment: CDR1 LNHDA and CDR2 SQIVND (reference sequence). CDR3 length: 17 amino acids. The V end lost 0 bases, the J end lost 4 bases, and 16 bases lay between the germline ends. The CDR3 DNA follows: TGTGCCAGTAGTATAGATAGCAGCGGGACAGCTTACAATGAGCAGTTCTTC. Translating gives CASSIDSSGTAYNEQFF.

The rearrangement joins TRBV3-1 to TRBJ2-3; tentatively, D is TRBD1 (5 bases). V was trimmed by 0 bases and J by 5 bases, leaving 6 bases between them. The CDR3 totals 13 residues. The germline V gene encodes CDR1 LGHDT and CDR2 YNNKEL (reference sequence). The CDR3 DNA reads as TGTGCCAGCAGCCAAGATCAGGGAGATACGCAGTATTTT. Translation: CASSQDQGDTQYF.

The chain has TRBV7-2 and TRBJ2-2, with TRBD2 matching over 12 bases. There are 19 residues in the CDR3. V gave up 1 base and J gave up 8 bases; unmatched junction bases: 14. Germline CDR1 reads SGHTA; CDR2 reads FQGNSA. The CDR3 sequence is CASSLVLAGGPQIGGELFF. CDR3 coding DNA: TGTGCCAGCAGCTTAGTTCTAGCGGGAGGGCCCCAAATAGGTGGGGAGCTGTTTTTT.

The chain couples TRBV20-1 to TRBJ2-3, with TRBD2 identical over 10 bases. The ends lost 1 base at V and 0 bases at J; junction bases unmatched: 1. The CDR3 spans 15 residues. CDR1 is DFQATT and CDR2 is SNEGSKA in the germline V gene (reference sequence). The CDR3 coding sequence is TGCAGTGCTAGAGGGACTAGCGGTAGCACAGATACGCAGTATTTT. This encodes CSARGTSGSTDTQYF.